The 29 T cell receptor beta chains below come from one sample, sequenced in a study of lymphopenia after photon versus proton radiotherapy. Profiled with immunoSEQ multiplex PCR; TCRdb holds only in-frame clones, not every one. The sample comprises about 49,000 clones, 83% of which are singletons, and around 30% rests with the top ten. The sample was peripheral blood, taken from a patient treated with photon-based radiotherapy. The receptors shown here come from a man in his forties or fifties with gastric cancer.

The chain employs TRBV18 and TRBJ2-1, with 8 positions matching TRBD1. The CDR3 is made up of 17 amino acids. Trimming took 4 bases from V and 8 from J; bases not matched to a gene: 16. Germline V gives CDR1 KGHSH, CDR2 LQKENI. CDR3 nucleotides: TGTGCCAGCTCACTTCCCGGCGGACAGGGAGGTAGGCATGAGCAGTTCTTC. This codes for CASSLPGGQGGRHEQFF.

The rearrangement links TRBV11-2 to TRBJ1-2, with a possible D match to TRBD1 (5 bases). Trimming left V 0 bases short and J 4 bases short, with 12 bases between. Germline assignment: CDR1 SGHAT and CDR2 FQNNGV. The CDR3 runs 15 residues. The CDR3 is CASSLEGTIFYGYTF. The CDR3 DNA reads as TGTGCCAGCAGCTTAGAGGGGACCATTTTCTATGGCTACACCTTC.

Points on this clone: Additional DNA sequences in this sample encode the identical CDR3. The genes are TRBV11-2 and TRBJ2-1; TRBD2 might be the D (5 bases). Trimming took off 5 bases at V and 4 bases at J, with 18 bases between the two ends. This CDR3 spans 16 amino acids. In germline, CDR1 is SGHAT, CDR2 FQNNGV. CDR3 nucleotides: TGTGCCAGCAGCCTTAGAGGGTCGGCCCTTTACAATGAGCAGTTCTTC. It codes for CASSLRGSALYNEQFF. The full variable domain, with the rest looked up from reference TRBV11-2 and TRBJ2-1, is EAGVAQSPRYKIIEKRQSVAFWCNPISGHATLYWYQQILGQGPKLLIQFQNNGVVDDSQLPKDRFSAERLKGVDSTLKIQPAKLEDSAVYLCASSLRGSALYNEQFFGPGTRLTVL.

The chain combines TRBV19 with TRBJ2-7; 9 nucleotides line up with TRBD1. The germline V gene encodes CDR1 LNHDA and CDR2 SQIVND (reference sequence). Trimming cost V 7 bases and J 0 bases; bases outside gene matches: 4. The CDR3 is 14 amino acids. The CDR3 sequence: CASKPDRGSYEQYF. The CDR3 bases are TGTGCCAGTAAACCGGACAGGGGCTCCTACGAGCAGTACTTC. Complete variable domain (other parts from reference TRBV19 and TRBJ2-7): DGGITQSPKYLFRKEGQNVTLSCEQNLNHDAMYWYRQDPGQGLRLIYYSQIVNDFQKGDIAEGYSVSREKKESFPLTVTSAQKNPTAFYLCASKPDRGSYEQYFGPGTRLTVT.

This rearrangement joins TRBV7-9 to TRBJ2-2; 10 bases fit TRBD2. Looked up from germline, CDR1 is SEHNR and CDR2 is FQNEAQ (reference sequence). With V trimmed by 5 bases and J by 6 bases, 9 bases remained unmatched. The CDR3 runs to 16 residues. CDR3: CASSPSPSGSAGELFF. The DNA of the CDR3 is TGTGCCAGCAGCCCTAGTCCTAGCGGGAGTGCCGGGGAGCTGTTTTTT.

This rearrangement joins TRBV5-1 to TRBJ2-1; 10 nucleotides agree with TRBD2. Germline CDR1 SGHRS, CDR2 YFSETQ. With V trimmed by 5 bases and J by 9 bases, 11 bases remained unmatched. The CDR3 contains 15 residues. CDR3 coding DNA: TGCGCCAGCAGTCTACCTAGCGGGAGCTTCAGTGAGCAGTTCTTC. As protein: CASSLPSGSFSEQFF.

The chain employs TRBV4-2 and TRBJ2-3; D remains ambiguous. Trimming stripped 2 bases from V and 0 bases from J, with 12 bases between. In germline, CDR1 is LGHNA, CDR2 YNFKEQ. This CDR3 region has 16 residues. The CDR3 bases are TGTGCCAGCAGCCAAAACTGGGCTGACAGCACAGATACGCAGTATTTT. Translated: CASSQNWADSTDTQYF.

This clone was recorded only once. V gene TRBV28 combines with J gene TRBJ2-7; the D gene is possibly TRBD2 (7 bases). Germline CDR1 MDHEN, CDR2 SYDVKM. CDR3 length equals 15 residues. The germline V and J ends were trimmed by 6 bases and 2 bases, with 17 bases remaining between them. The CDR3 DNA reads TGTGCCAGCAGACCCGAGGGGGGGGGAGCCTACGAGCAGTACTTC. Its translation is CASRPEGGGAYEQYF.

The CDR3 nucleotides are TGTGCCAGCAGCTTAGGGCAGGGAGAGTGGAACACCATATATTTT. This encodes CASSLGQGEWNTIYF. This chain links TRBV11-2 with TRBJ1-3, with D possibly being TRBD1 (5 bases). CDR3 size: 15 residues. The germline V gene encodes CDR1 SGHAT and CDR2 FQNNGV. Trimming took 1 base from V and 7 from J, leaving 14 bases between them.

In its sample, this clone was seen a few times. This chain connects TRBV30 to TRBJ1-2, with no clear D. The CDR3 is made up of 14 amino acids. The V and J ends lost 6 bases and 8 bases respectively, with 22 bases between them. Germline CDR1 GTSNPN, CDR2 SVGIG (reference sequence). CDR3 sequence: CACEITDLFNGYTF. CDR3 coding DNA: TGTGCCTGTGAGATTACGGATCTATTTAACGGCTACACCTTC.

The chain has TRBV5-4 and TRBJ2-7; 8 nucleotides align to TRBD1. The V gene's germline CDR1 is SGHNT and CDR2 YYREEE (reference sequence). This CDR3 is 12 amino acids long. V was clipped by 4 bases and J by 4 bases; unmatched bases: 1. The DNA of the CDR3 is TGTGCCAGCAGCAACAGGGGGTACGAGCAGTACTTC. It is translated as CASSNRGYEQYF.

This clone was detected ten times or more. This chain links TRBV19 with TRBJ1-5, with a possible D match to TRBD1 (5 bases). The germline V gene has CDR1 LNHDA and CDR2 SQIVND (reference sequence). V lost 6 bases and J lost 2, with 20 bases in between. This CDR3 has 17 residues. In DNA, the CDR3 is TGTGCCAGTAGCCCGGGACTCAAAAAAGGCCGCAATCAGCCCCAGCATTTT. It codes for CASSPGLKKGRNQPQHF.

Only a few counts were recorded for this clone. This rearrangement joins TRBV6-1 to TRBJ2-1; no reliable D call. Germline V lookup: CDR1 MNHNS, CDR2 SASEGT. This CDR3 has 11 amino acids. Trimming removed 2 bases from V and 9 bases from J, with 5 bases in between. In DNA, the CDR3 is TGTGCCAGCAGTGAAAGCCCTGAGCAGTTCTTC. This sequence encodes CASSESPEQFF.

J is TRBJ2-1 and V is TRBV19; either TRBD1 or TRBD2 may supply D (5 bases each). Trimming took 1 base from V and 6 from J, leaving 10 bases between them. The CDR3 is 14 amino acids. CDR1 is LNHDA, CDR2 SQIVND, per germline (reference sequence). CDR3 DNA sequence: TGTGCCAGTAGTATAGGGGGGACGTCCAATGAGCAGTTCTTC. It encodes CASSIGGTSNEQFF. The full variable domain, its missing parts supplied by reference TRBV19 and TRBJ2-1, is DGGITQSPKYLFRKEGQNVTLSCEQNLNHDAMYWYRQDPGQGLRLIYYSQIVNDFQKGDIAEGYSVSREKKESFPLTVTSAQKNPTAFYLCASSIGGTSNEQFFGPGTRLTVL.

This chain joins TRBV7-8 and TRBJ2-1; TRBD2 is a possible D gene (6 bases). In germline, CDR1 is SGHVS, CDR2 FQNEAQ. Trimming removed 1 base at V and 1 base at J, with 11 bases between. The CDR3 is made up of 16 amino acids. CDR3 in DNA: TGTGCCAGCAGCTTAGGAAGACTAGTGTCCTACAATGAGCAGTTCTTC. Translating gives CASSLGRLVSYNEQFF. Supplemented by reference TRBV7-8 and TRBJ2-1, the full variable domain reads GAGVSQSPRYKVAKRGQDVALRCDPISGHVSLFWYQQALGQGPEFLTYFQNEAQLDKSGLPSDRFFAERPEGSVSTLKIQRTQQEDSAVYLCASSLGRLVSYNEQFFGPGTRLTVL.

V gene TRBV30 combines with J gene TRBJ1-5; D ambiguous. This CDR3 is 12 amino acids long. The V end was cut by 4 bases, the J end by 6 bases, with 10 bases between. Germline values: CDR1 GTSNPN, CDR2 SVGIG (reference sequence). CDR3 region: CAWNNGGQPQHF. CDR3 in DNA: TGTGCCTGGAATAACGGTGGTCAGCCCCAGCATTTT.

The V and J genes are TRBV9 and TRBJ2-5; possible D gene TRBD2, 5 bases. Trimming stripped 0 bases from V and 5 bases from J, with 14 bases between. The CDR3 loop spans 15 amino acids. Per the germline V gene, CDR1 is SGDLS and CDR2 is YYNGEE. This CDR3 reads CASSVGPLPGETQYF. The CDR3 DNA sequence: TGTGCCAGCAGCGTAGGGCCCCTCCCGGGGGAGACCCAGTACTTC.

This clone was seen once. The chain combines TRBV21-1 with TRBJ2-7; TRBD2 is taken as the D call from the table, unchecked against the DNA. TRBV21-1 is a pseudogene segment. This CDR3 spans 13 amino acids. The CDR3 sequence is CASTDGKAYEQYF. Here the CDR3 DNA reads TGTGCCAGCACCGACGGGAAGGCCTACGAGCAGTACTTC.

This clone was seen only a few times. This rearrangement joins TRBV18 to TRBJ1-2, with D uncertain. CDR3 length: 14 amino acids. CDR1 is KGHSH and CDR2 is LQKENI in the germline V gene. The V end lost 3 bases, the J end lost 8 bases, and 16 bases lay between the germline ends. DNA for the CDR3: TGTGCCAGCTCACCCCGGGAGGGAATAGACGGCTACACCTTC. Translating gives CASSPREGIDGYTF.

The chain recombines TRBV4-1 with TRBJ2-1; D gene unclear. This CDR3 comprises 14 residues. The V and J ends lost 3 bases and 4 bases respectively, with 10 bases between them. Germline CDR1 and CDR2: MGHRA and YSYEKL. The CDR3 region has the DNA TGCGCCAGCAGCCAGAATTATCCGTACAATGAGCAGTTCTTC. Its protein product is CASSQNYPYNEQFF.

The chain combines TRBV14 with TRBJ2-1; no clear D gene. V lost 0 bases and J 3 bases, leaving 12 bases between the germline ends. The CDR3 spans 16 residues. Germline loops: CDR1 SGHDN, CDR2 FVKESK. The CDR3 sequence: CASSQDWAGDYNEQFF. CDR3 bases: TGTGCCAGCAGCCAAGATTGGGCAGGAGACTACAATGAGCAGTTCTTC.

The rearrangement links TRBV6-6 to TRBJ2-7; maybe TRBD1 (5 bases). From germline, CDR1 is MNHNY and CDR2 SVGAGI (reference sequence). The ends were cut back, 0 bases at V and 2 bases at J, with 11 bases in the middle. The CDR3 spans 15 residues. The CDR3 is CASSYSIQGTYEQYF. For the CDR3, the DNA is TGTGCCAGCAGTTACTCGATTCAGGGAACCTACGAGCAGTACTTC.

V usage is TRBV9 and J usage is TRBJ1-3, with no clear D. Looked up from germline, CDR1 is SGDLS and CDR2 is YYNGEE. The CDR3 totals 16 residues. Trimming took 5 bases from V and 0 from J, leaving 15 bases between them. The CDR3 spells CASSQSAGSSGNTIYF. The CDR3 DNA reads as TGTGCCAGCAGTCAATCCGCGGGAAGCTCTGGAAACACCATATATTTT.

CDR3 sequence: CASAGRPNTEAFF. Here the CDR3 DNA reads TGTGCCAGCGCGGGGCGGCCGAACACTGAAGCTTTCTTT. The gene calls are TRBV14 and TRBJ1-1, with TRBD1 as a possible D gene (5 bases). V gave up 8 bases and J gave up 1 base, with 11 bases separating them. CDR1 SGHDN and CDR2 FVKESK come from the germline V gene. The CDR3 runs 13 residues.

The chain couples TRBV2 to TRBJ2-3, with 9 bases fitting TRBD2. V was pared by 7 bases and J by 5 bases, with 10 bases of the junction left unmatched. CDR1 SNHLY and CDR2 FYNNEI come from the germline V gene. The CDR3 runs 15 residues. This CDR3 is CASTRLAEGRDTQYF. Written as DNA, the CDR3 is TGTGCCAGCACCCGACTAGCGGAGGGGAGAGATACGCAGTATTTT. Using reference TRBV2 and TRBJ2-3 for the parts outside the CDR3, the full variable domain is EPEVTQTPSHQVTQMGQEVILRCVPISNHLYFYWYRQILGQKVEFLVSFYNNEISEKSEIFDDQFSVERPDGSNFTLKIRSTKLEDSAMYFCASTRLAEGRDTQYFGPGTRLTVL.

The rearrangement joins TRBV12-5 to TRBJ2-4; D is undetermined. In germline, CDR1 is LGHNT, CDR2 FRNRAP. This CDR3 spans 17 amino acids. Deletions cut 0 bases from V and 1 base from J, with 13 bases between. CDR3 in DNA: TGTGCTAGTGGTTTGGTACCCGTGGCAGTGGCCAAAAACATTCAGTACTTC. This translates into CASGLVPVAVAKNIQYF.

The chain joins TRBV7-2 to TRBJ1-1; 11 bases are shared with TRBD1. Germline values: CDR1 SGHTA, CDR2 FQGNSA. The CDR3 contains 15 residues. Trimming cost V 5 bases and J 4 bases; bases outside gene matches: 6. CDR3 in amino acids: CASSASGTGGTEAFF. In DNA form, the CDR3 reads TGTGCCAGCAGCGCTTCCGGGACAGGGGGCACTGAAGCTTTCTTT.

V and J are TRBV5-5 and TRBJ2-7, with TRBD2 matching over 16 bases. Germline CDR1 and CDR2: SGHKS and YYEKEE (reference sequence). Germline trimming cut 1 base from V and 5 bases from J; bases unmatched to any gene: 9. There are 18 residues in the CDR3. The CDR3 DNA sequence: TGTGCCAGCAGCTTGTACCGGGGACTAGCGGGAGGGGATAACGAGCAGTACTTC. Its translation: CASSLYRGLAGGDNEQYF.

The chain combines TRBV7-2 with TRBJ1-3, with 7 nucleotides matching TRBD1. Germline loops: CDR1 SGHTA, CDR2 FQGNSA. This CDR3 is built from 13 residues. With V trimmed by 5 bases and J by 4 bases, 2 bases remained unmatched. CDR3 DNA sequence: TGTGCCAGCAGCCCAGGGGGAGGAAACACCATATATTTT. Protein: CASSPGGGNTIYF.